This TCR beta chain was documented in a study of cytomegalovirus exposure and HLA in healthy donors. Study-level findings and limits: Reported results showed that the classifier diagnosed cytomegalovirus status with high specificity and sensitivity. It was shown in a later analysis that HLA-associated TCR beta chains were more clonally expanded than other, equally common chains.

V dropped 0 bases and J dropped 3; count of bases not matched to a gene: 7. The CDR3 length is 16 residues. Germline values: CDR1 LGHNA, CDR2 YSLEER. Note on this clone: What it binds is not known.

PCR primers comprised 60 Vbeta and 13 Jbeta primers. The method was immunoSEQ multiplex PCR; TCRdb's version includes in-frame clones alone and lacks a portion of them. In total, the table holds approximately 50,000 clones. Sequencing input: PBMCs. This sequence joins TRBV4-3 and TRBJ2-7, with 8 bases lining up with TRBD1. This TCR was recovered from a female donor in good health and CMV-seronegative. The CDR3 nucleotides are TGCGCCAGCAGCCAAGAGCCCGGACAGGGACGCTACGAGCAGTACTTC. As protein: CASSQEPGQGRYEQYF.